This record covers a single T cell receptor beta chain. Its cognate antigen is unknown. Looked up from germline, CDR1 is SGHRS and CDR2 is YFSETQ. After removal of 5 bases from V and 6 bases from J, the junction contained 12 bases not matched to a gene. The CDR3 has 15 residues. This sample is part of a study of shared clonotypes between healthy human individuals. Study-level findings and limits: Of the naive CD4 clonotypes, approximately 5% were shared across a handful of donors. Rarefaction analysis demonstrated incomplete sorted-subset sequencing notwithstanding large depth.

The authors ran the assay at deep level. Genomic DNA of every subset was divided equally among multiple immunoSEQ plates. Measured with immunoSEQ multiplex PCR; TCRdb has only the in-frame clones, and not every one. The repertoire holds some 1,600,000 clones, with 95% to 99% as singletons. The rearrangement joins TRBV5-1 to TRBJ2-7, with 9 bases that match TRBD2. Sequenced input: naive CD4+ T cells sorted from blood. Subset here: CD45RA+ positively selected. The receptor's source is a man aged 25-45 years in good health. CDR3 sequence reads: CASRAIAGVEVEQYF. CDR3 nucleotide sequence: TGCGCCAGCAGAGCCATAGCGGGAGTAGAAGTCGAGCAGTACTTC.